This T cell receptor (beta chain) was sequenced for a study of human T cells and chemical hapten exposure. Using its own MiXCR run on the RACE reads, TCRdb lists one record per CDR3 protein. The data show some 180,000 distinct CDR3 sequences, under 25% seen once. Trimming left V 8 bases short and J 7 bases short, with 18 bases between. This CDR3 contains 14 residues. Germline V gene sequence: CDR1 MNHNS, CDR2 SASEGT. Time point meaning: patch test 1, 2 weeks after DPC sensitization. The treatment denotes: therapeutic diphenylcyclopropenone sensitization with weekly scalp DPC. This clonotype came up many times.

J is TRBJ1-5 and V is TRBV6-1; no reliable D call. This TCR was recovered from a woman aged 45-59 years with alopecia areata. Some clones in this sample may be carry-over from other donors' samples. Specimen: whole blood, collected in connection with sensitization to the hapten diphenylcyclopropenone (DPC). In DNA, the CDR3 is TGTGCCAGCGGGCCACCAACGGTAGAACAGCCCCAGCATTTT. Its protein product is CASGPPTVEQPQHF.